This T cell receptor beta chain is drawn from a study of T cell changes during pregnancy in multiple sclerosis. Method: immunoSEQ multiplex PCR; TCRdb's copy keeps in-frame clones and lacks some. The table shows tens of thousands of clones, with roughly 92% occurring only once. V was trimmed by 1 base and J by 4 bases, leaving 14 bases between them. Germline CDR1 is GTSNPN and CDR2 is SVGIG (reference sequence). This CDR3 contains 15 residues. Sequenced here: peripheral blood, sampled after pregnancy. The TCR comes from a female donor with multiple sclerosis, enrolled in a pregnancy study. The genes are TRBV30 and TRBJ2-1; tentatively, D is TRBD2 (5 bases). In DNA form, the CDR3 reads TGTGCCTGGAGTGGACAAGGGCGGGCGTACAATGAGCAGTTCTTC. Translation: CAWSGQGRAYNEQFF.